This T cell receptor (beta chain) was captured in a study of human T cells and chemical hapten exposure. There are 14 residues in the CDR3. Deletions cut 8 bases from V and 1 base from J, with 12 bases between. Study-wide findings and caveats: It was expanded TCRs that formed significantly more large CDR3 similarity clusters than controls did.

In this sample, this clonotype turned up a few times. The antigen is undetermined. Time point defined: pre-sensitization, week 0. This sample's treatment: therapeutic diphenylcyclopropenone sensitization with weekly scalp DPC. Via MiXCR, TCRdb re-called the RACE reads, giving one row per CDR3 protein. The sample shows 200,000 to 300,000 distinct CDR3 sequences, roughly 8.9% of them seen only once. The input for sequencing was whole blood, taken in connection with sensitization to the hapten diphenylcyclopropenone (DPC). This sequence joins TRBV12-3 or TRBV12-4 and TRBJ2-1, with D perhaps TRBD2 (5 bases). The receptor was derived from a woman aged 40 to 50 with alopecia areata. Some clones in this sample may be carry-over from other donors' samples. The CDR3 DNA reads as TGTGCCAGCGCAAACCCGGGGTCCTACAATGAGCAGTTCTTC. This sequence encodes CASANPGSYNEQFF.